This T cell receptor beta chain is drawn from a study of cytomegalovirus exposure and HLA in healthy donors. General study points: It was shown in a later analysis that HLA-associated TCR beta chains were more clonally expanded than other, equally common chains. Analyses of presence/absence relied on an assumption of roughly uniform sequencing depth across donors.

In regard to this clone: Antigen specificity is unknown.

With 60 Vbeta and 13 Jbeta primers, the PCR was carried out. Data came from immunoSEQ multiplex PCR; TCRdb stores just in-frame clones and leaves some out. The repertoire includes around 64,000 clones, over 75% of them detected once, and around 10% sits in the top ten. Germline trimming cut 6 bases from V and 7 bases from J; bases unmatched to any gene: 3. CDR1 and CDR2 (germline): SEHNR, FQNEAQ (reference sequence). The CDR3 consists of 12 residues. The receptor was isolated from a female donor in good health and CMV-seronegative. Sequencing used PBMCs. This sequence joins TRBV7-9 and TRBJ1-5; the match to TRBD1 covers 7 bases. The CDR3 loop is CASRKTGQPQHF. The DNA for the CDR3 is TGTGCCAGCAGAAAGACAGGGCAGCCCCAGCATTTT.